This paragraph reports one TCR beta chain. Its target is unknown. The PCR ran on 60 Vbeta and 13 Jbeta primers. Assay: immunoSEQ multiplex PCR; the TCRdb copy retains only in-frame clones and omits some. This sample has 13,000 to 15,000 clones, with about 60% found just once. This entry is derived from a study of cytomegalovirus exposure and HLA in healthy donors. V was pared by 6 bases and J by 8 bases, with 13 bases between. Germline assignment: CDR1 DFQATT and CDR2 SNEGSKA (reference sequence). The CDR3 contains 11 residues. Broader study findings: Later analysis identified a missense DCLRE1C variant that was linked to TCR beta V- and J-gene trimming. The study flagged some 170 TCR beta chains as cytomegalovirus-associated.

The sample taken for sequencing was PBMCs. The chain employs TRBV20-1 and TRBJ1-2; D is possibly TRBD1 (5 bases). The receptor's source is a woman in her fifties or sixties in good health and CMV-seropositive. CDR3 in DNA: TGCAGTGCCCCGAGTGGGGCCGGCTACACCTTC. Its protein product is CSAPSGAGYTF.